The 2 T cell receptor beta chains listed next were all sequenced from one sample in a study of cytomegalovirus exposure and HLA in healthy donors. With 60 Vbeta and 13 Jbeta primers, the PCR was carried out. Here immunoSEQ multiplex PCR was the method, and the copy in TCRdb shows in-frame clones only, minus some. The sample includes 210,000 or so clones, 85% to 90% of them seen just once. The sequenced sample was PBMCs. The receptors stem from a human donor in good health.

V is TRBV19 and J is TRBJ1-5; possibly TRBD1 for D (6 bases). CDR3 length equals 13 residues. Trimming took 5 bases from V and 6 from J, leaving 11 bases between them. The germline gives CDR1 LNHDA, CDR2 SQIVND (reference sequence). The CDR3 bases are TGTGCCAGTAGTGACAGGTTCGGTCAGCCCCAGCATTTT. It codes for CASSDRFGQPQHF.

CDR3: CASSRDRGLSPLHF. For the CDR3, the DNA is TGCGCCAGCAGCCGGGACAGGGGGCTTTCACCCCTCCACTTT. The chain uses TRBV5-1 and TRBJ1-6; TRBD1 matches 12 bases. The CDR3 has 14 amino acids. CDR1 and CDR2 from the germline V gene are SGHRS and YFSETQ. The V gene end was trimmed by 4 bases and the J gene end by 9 bases; junction bases not matched to a gene: 2.